The 30 T cell receptor beta chains listed next were all sequenced from one sample in a study of cytomegalovirus exposure and HLA in healthy donors. PCR was performed using 60 Vbeta and 13 Jbeta primers. The repertoire was sequenced with immunoSEQ multiplex PCR; TCRdb's copy has only in-frame clones and lacks some. Among under 90,000 clones, around 80% were seen once, and the ten largest hold 2% to 2.5%. The sequencing sample was made of PBMCs. Receptors originate from a man in his forties in good health and CMV-seronegative.

The CDR3 region has the DNA TGTGCCAGCCGGCACCGGGACAGGGTAGGTGGAGCTTTCTTT. Translating it yields CASRHRDRVGGAFF. The chain recombines TRBV7-9 with TRBJ1-1; TRBD1 matches at 9 bases. This CDR3 contains 14 residues. The germline V gene encodes CDR1 SEHNR and CDR2 FQNEAQ (reference sequence). V gave up 8 bases and J gave up 10 bases; unmatched junction bases: 14.

CDR3 sequence reads: CASSFKAGGNTDTQYF. The CDR3 nucleotides read TGTGCCAGCAGTTTCAAGGCGGGGGGTAATACAGATACGCAGTATTTT. The chain carries TRBV13 and TRBJ2-3; 8 bases map to TRBD2. Germline CDR1 is PRHDT and CDR2 is FYEKMQ (reference sequence). The J segment lost 3 bases and the V segment lost 6 bases, leaving 11 bases of the junction unmatched. CDR3 length: 16 residues.

This chain joins TRBV7-9 and TRBJ1-4; D is unresolved. Trimming pared 5 bases from V and 0 bases from J, leaving 10 bases between. The germline V gene has CDR1 SEHNR and CDR2 FQNEAQ (reference sequence). CDR3 length equals 15 residues. CDR3 in DNA: TGTGCCAGCAGCGGCGGGATTCCAACTAATGAAAAACTGTTTTTT. Translated, it gives CASSGGIPTNEKLFF. The full variable domain, in which reference TRBV7-9 and TRBJ1-4 provide the parts outside the CDR3, is DTGVSQNPRHKITKRGQNVTFRCDPISEHNRLYWYRQTLGQGPEFLTYFQNEAQLEKSRLLSDRFSAERPKGSFSTLEIQRTEQGDSAMYLCASSGGIPTNEKLFFGSGTQLSVL.

This chain connects TRBV5-6 to TRBJ1-2; no definite D call. CDR1 and CDR2 from the germline V gene are SGHDT and YYEEEE. With 3 bases removed from V and 5 bases from J, the gap between germline ends came to 5 bases. The CDR3 has 11 amino acids. CDR3 nucleotide sequence: TGTGCCAGCAGCTCTTTTTATGGCTACACCTTC. It codes for CASSSFYGYTF. The full variable domain, with the rest looked up from reference TRBV5-6 and TRBJ1-2, is DAGVTQSPTHLIKTRGQQVTLRCSPKSGHDTVSWYQQALGQGPQFIFQYYEEEERQRGNFPDRFSGHQFPNYSSELNVNALLLGDSALYLCASSSFYGYTFGSGTRLTVV.

The chain employs TRBV25-1 and TRBJ2-3, with TRBD2 identical over 10 bases. CDR1 is MGHDK and CDR2 is SYGVNS in the germline V gene. The CDR3 spans 15 residues. The J segment lost 2 bases and the V segment lost 8 bases, leaving 7 bases of the junction unmatched. CDR3 in DNA: TGTGCCAGCTCGAGCGGGGGGGGATCCACAGATACGCAGTATTTT. It yields the protein CASSSGGGSTDTQYF.

The chain joins TRBV5-4 to TRBJ1-1; D is ambiguous. Germline loops: CDR1 SGHNT, CDR2 YYREEE (reference sequence). This CDR3 comprises 15 residues. The ends were cut back, 4 bases at V and 0 bases at J, with 13 bases in the middle. CDR3 coding DNA: TGTGCCAGCAGCCGACTATCAACCCTGAACACTGAAGCTTTCTTT. Protein product: CASSRLSTLNTEAFF. Complete variable domain (other parts from reference TRBV5-4 and TRBJ1-1): ETGVTQSPTHLIKTRGQQVTLRCSSQSGHNTVSWYQQALGQGPQFIFQYYREEENGRGNFPPRFSGLQFPNYSSELNVNALELDDSALYLCASSRLSTLNTEAFFGQGTRLTVV.

The DNA for the CDR3 is TGCAGCTCCCGTCGGTTGGATGGCTACACCTTC. Its translation: CSSRRLDGYTF. This chain links TRBV29-1 with TRBJ1-2; D unclear. The germline V gene has CDR1 SQVTM and CDR2 ANQGSEA. The CDR3 has 11 residues. V lost 8 bases, J lost 6 bases, and 13 bases lay in between.

The chain joins TRBV12-2 to TRBJ2-5; the table gives TRBD2 as D, unverified against the DNA. TRBV12-2 is marked as a pseudogene. The CDR3 contains 14 residues. CDR3 loop: CASRLAREGETQYF. The CDR3 nucleotides are TGTGCAAGTCGCTTAGCGAGGGAGGGAGAGACCCAGTACTTC.

The chain has TRBV5-6 and TRBJ1-5, with 7 bases that match TRBD1. The V segment lost 1 base and the J segment 7 bases; nucleotides outside the gene matches: 8. Germline V lookup: CDR1 SGHDT, CDR2 YYEEEE. There are 15 residues in the CDR3. DNA for the CDR3: TGTGCCAGCAGCTTGCGACAGGGAAGAGGACAGCCCCAGCATTTT. Translated: CASSLRQGRGQPQHF.

The chain links TRBV15 to TRBJ2-7, with TRBD1 matching 11 bases. Germline CDR1 and CDR2: LNHNV and YYDKDF (reference sequence). CDR3 length equals 15 residues. Unmatched junction bases numbered 2, after V lost 1 base and J lost 3 bases. The CDR3 DNA follows: TGTGCCACCAGCAGAGTGGGGACAGGGGGCTACGAGCAGTACTTC. It translates to CATSRVGTGGYEQYF.

The V gene is TRBV14, the J gene TRBJ2-1, with D uncertain. The CDR3 has 15 residues. V was shortened by 4 bases and J by 4 bases, with 14 bases between the two germline ends. Per the germline V gene, CDR1 is SGHDN and CDR2 is FVKESK. CDR3 protein: CASSPRSNLYNEQFF. The CDR3 DNA is TGTGCCAGCAGCCCTCGGAGTAATCTGTACAATGAGCAGTTCTTC.

V and J are TRBV5-1 and TRBJ1-1; a weak D match, TRBD1 (6 bases). The V gene's germline CDR1 is SGHRS and CDR2 YFSETQ. The V gene lost 0 bases and the J gene lost 7 bases, with 10 bases spanning the gap. CDR3 length: 13 amino acids. The CDR3 here is CASSLGQADEAFF. The CDR3 DNA follows: TGCGCCAGCAGCTTGGGACAGGCGGATGAAGCTTTCTTT.

V is TRBV10-2 and J is TRBJ1-1; the match to TRBD1 covers 7 bases. V shed 8 bases, J shed 5 bases, and the junction held 5 bases outside the gene matches. Germline V gene sequence: CDR1 WSHSY, CDR2 SAAADI. The CDR3 runs to 12 residues. This chain's CDR3 is CASGQAGTEAFF. The CDR3 region has the DNA TGCGCCAGCGGACAGGCAGGGACTGAAGCTTTCTTT.

This chain links TRBV18 with TRBJ2-5; no clear D gene. The CDR3 sequence is 12 residues long. Germline V lookup: CDR1 KGHSH, CDR2 LQKENI. V lost 4 bases to trimming and J lost 2 bases, with 5 bases between them. The CDR3 coding sequence is TGTGCCAGCTCACTACAGCAAGAGACCCAGTACTTC. It encodes CASSLQQETQYF. Full variable domain (remainder filled in from reference TRBV18 and TRBJ2-5): NAGVMQNPRHLVRRRGQEARLRCSPMKGHSHVYWYRQLPEEGLKFMVYLQKENIIDESGMPKERFSAEFPKEGPSILRIQQVVRGDSAAYFCASSLQQETQYFGPGTRLLVL.

This clone appeared a few times. The chain carries TRBV10-3 and TRBJ1-3; maybe TRBD1 (6 bases). Looked up from germline, CDR1 is ENHRY and CDR2 is SYGVKD. Trimming cost V 3 bases and J 4 bases, with 16 bases left between them. This CDR3 has 16 amino acids. CDR3 DNA: TGTGCCATCAGTGACCCCATTGACAGGTCAGGAAACACCATATATTTT. Translating it yields CAISDPIDRSGNTIYF.

The V and J genes are TRBV9 and TRBJ1-2, with 7 bases that match TRBD1. Germline trimming cut 1 base from V and 2 bases from J; bases unmatched to any gene: 5. Germline-derived CDR1 and CDR2 are SGDLS and YYNGEE. The CDR3 is 15 residues long. The CDR3 region is CASSVTDRANYGYTF. CDR3 sequence (DNA): TGTGCCAGCAGCGTAACCGACAGGGCGAACTATGGCTACACCTTC.

The genes are TRBV4-1 and TRBJ1-5, with unresolved D. The CDR3 contains 15 residues. The germline gives CDR1 MGHRA, CDR2 YSYEKL. Trimming took off 0 bases at V and 4 bases at J, with 10 bases between the two ends. The CDR3 sequence: CASSQDDAGNQPQHF. In nucleotides, the CDR3 is TGCGCCAGCAGCCAAGATGACGCGGGGAATCAGCCCCAGCATTTT.

The CDR3 spells CASSLGMRRGEQFF. CDR3 DNA sequence: TGTGCCAGCAGCTTAGGGATGAGGAGGGGTGAGCAGTTCTTC. This chain uses TRBV13 with TRBJ2-1; tentatively, D is TRBD2 (6 bases). The CDR3 runs to 14 residues. CDR1 is PRHDT and CDR2 is FYEKMQ in the germline V gene (reference sequence). The V and J ends lost 0 bases and 9 bases respectively, with 12 bases between them.

The sample holds one count of this clone. The chain carries TRBV6-5 and TRBJ1-1; D is undetermined. V dropped 1 base and J dropped 2 bases, with 2 bases sitting between them. Germline CDR1 MNHEY, CDR2 SVGAGI. The CDR3 extends over 12 amino acids. CDR3 sequence: CASSYLNTEAFF. Here the CDR3 DNA reads TGTGCCAGCAGTTACTTAAACACTGAAGCTTTCTTT.

V usage is TRBV4-1 and J usage is TRBJ2-1; a possible D gene is TRBD1 (6 bases). This CDR3 has 16 residues. Trimming removed 4 bases at V and 3 bases at J, with 16 bases between. Germline V lookup: CDR1 MGHRA, CDR2 YSYEKL. The CDR3 sequence is CASSLLQGLVYNEQFF. CDR3 DNA sequence: TGCGCCAGCAGCCTTTTACAGGGCCTGGTCTACAATGAGCAGTTCTTC.

The rearrangement uses TRBV10-3 and TRBJ1-6, with 7 bases lining up with TRBD1. Germline V lookup: CDR1 ENHRY, CDR2 SYGVKD. Trimming cost V 11 bases and J 10 bases; bases outside gene matches: 8. This CDR3 has 12 amino acids. CDR3 in amino acids: CASAGGSSPLHF. The CDR3 DNA reads as TGTGCCTCGGCAGGGGGTTCCTCACCCCTCCACTTT.

CDR3: CASSPALGRGHTEAFF. In nucleotides, the CDR3 is TGTGCCAGCAGCCCTGCCTTGGGCAGGGGGCACACTGAAGCTTTCTTT. The chain carries TRBV9 and TRBJ1-1; 8 nucleotides line up with TRBD1. Germline V gene sequence: CDR1 SGDLS, CDR2 YYNGEE. V dropped 4 bases and J dropped 3; count of bases not matched to a gene: 11. The CDR3 has 16 amino acids. Full variable domain (rest looked up from reference TRBV9 and TRBJ1-1): DSGVTQTPKHLITATGQRVTLRCSPRSGDLSVYWYQQSLDQGLQFLIQYYNGEERAKGNILERFSAQQFPDLHSELNLSSLELGDSALYFCASSPALGRGHTEAFFGQGTRLTVV.

The rearrangement uses TRBV30 and TRBJ1-2, with 7 bases fitting TRBD1. J gave up 4 bases and V 2 bases, and 7 bases lay outside the gene matches. Looked up from germline, CDR1 is GTSNPN and CDR2 is SVGIG (reference sequence). This CDR3 has 14 residues. The CDR3 DNA reads TGTGCCTGGAGTCCTCTCGGGACAGCCTATGGCTACACCTTC. It codes for CAWSPLGTAYGYTF.

CDR3 amino acids: CASSYVGGVTHEQYF. The CDR3 coding sequence is TGTGCCAGCAGTTACGTTGGAGGGGTTACCCACGAGCAGTACTTC. This rearrangement joins TRBV6-5 to TRBJ2-7; D might be TRBD2 (6 bases). V shed 2 bases and J shed 5 bases, with 16 bases lying between them. This CDR3 is 15 amino acids long. CDR1 and CDR2 from the germline V gene are MNHEY and SVGAGI.

CDR3 DNA: TGCAGCGTTCGAGGACTAGCGGAAAGCTCCTACGAGCAGTACTTC. Translation gives CSVRGLAESSYEQYF. This chain links TRBV29-1 with TRBJ2-7; 10 bases map to TRBD2. The V and J ends lost 5 bases and 0 bases, in that order; junction bases with no gene match: 7. This CDR3 comprises 15 residues. CDR1 is SQVTM, CDR2 ANQGSEA, per germline.

This chain links TRBV28 with TRBJ1-5, with 7 bases lining up with TRBD1. From germline, CDR1 is MDHEN and CDR2 SYDVKM. The trim removed 6 bases at V and 2 bases at J, leaving 19 bases unmatched. The CDR3 spans 19 residues. CDR3 amino acids: CASSLLSWRGLSGNQPQHF. Here the CDR3 DNA reads TGTGCCAGCAGCCTACTAAGTTGGAGGGGGCTTTCTGGCAATCAGCCCCAGCATTTT. The full variable domain, in which reference TRBV28 and TRBJ1-5 provide the parts outside the CDR3, is DVKVTQSSRYLVKRTGEKVFLECVQDMDHENMFWYRQDPGLGLRLIYFSYDVKMKEKGDIPEGYSVSREKKERFSLILESASTNQTSMYLCASSLLSWRGLSGNQPQHFGDGTRLSIL.

The rearrangement joins TRBV6-1 to TRBJ1-6; D uncertain. CDR3 size: 15 residues. Germline V lookup: CDR1 MNHNS, CDR2 SASEGT. Between the trimmed V and J ends, which lost 2 bases and 9 bases, there was a span of 14 bases. The DNA of the CDR3 is TGTGCCAGCAGTGAACCACGAGGGTCCGGTTCACCCCTCCACTTT. It codes for CASSEPRGSGSPLHF.

The chain is built from TRBV30 and TRBJ2-3; TRBD2 agrees at 9 bases. The CDR3 spans 15 residues. In germline, CDR1 is GTSNPN, CDR2 SVGIG (reference sequence). Germline trimming cut 2 bases from V and 2 bases from J; bases unmatched to any gene: 5. Here the CDR3 DNA reads TGTGCCTGGAGTCGACTAGCGGAAGCCACAGATACGCAGTATTTT. Its translation: CAWSRLAEATDTQYF.

This rearrangement joins TRBV9 to TRBJ2-1; D unresolved. The CDR3 has 14 residues. The germline V gene encodes CDR1 SGDLS and CDR2 YYNGEE. Trimming took off 0 bases at V and 0 bases at J, with 4 bases between the two ends. The CDR3: CASSVASSYNEQFF. DNA for the CDR3: TGTGCCAGCAGCGTAGCTAGCTCCTACAATGAGCAGTTCTTC. Full variable domain (missing parts from reference TRBV9 and TRBJ2-1): DSGVTQTPKHLITATGQRVTLRCSPRSGDLSVYWYQQSLDQGLQFLIQYYNGEERAKGNILERFSAQQFPDLHSELNLSSLELGDSALYFCASSVASSYNEQFFGPGTRLTVL.

V is TRBV6-5 and J is TRBJ1-1; D is possibly TRBD1 (5 bases). There are 15 residues in the CDR3. Deletions cut 7 bases from V and 4 bases from J, with 19 bases between. CDR1 MNHEY and CDR2 SVGAGI come from the germline V gene. CDR3 residues: CASTGQRGVGTEAFF. The DNA for the CDR3 is TGTGCCAGCACTGGGCAGCGGGGCGTAGGCACTGAAGCTTTCTTT.